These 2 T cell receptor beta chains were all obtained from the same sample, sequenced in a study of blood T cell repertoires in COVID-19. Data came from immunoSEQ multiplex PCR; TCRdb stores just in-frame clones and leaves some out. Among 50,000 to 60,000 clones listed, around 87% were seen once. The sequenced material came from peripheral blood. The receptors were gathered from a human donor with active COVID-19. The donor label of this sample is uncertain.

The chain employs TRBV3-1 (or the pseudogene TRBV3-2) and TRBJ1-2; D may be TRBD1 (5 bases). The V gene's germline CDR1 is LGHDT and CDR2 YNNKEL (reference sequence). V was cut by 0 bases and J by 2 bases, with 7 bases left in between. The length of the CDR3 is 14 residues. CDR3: CASSQDWGNYGYTF. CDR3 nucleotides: TGTGCCAGCAGCCAAGATTGGGGCAACTATGGCTACACCTTC.

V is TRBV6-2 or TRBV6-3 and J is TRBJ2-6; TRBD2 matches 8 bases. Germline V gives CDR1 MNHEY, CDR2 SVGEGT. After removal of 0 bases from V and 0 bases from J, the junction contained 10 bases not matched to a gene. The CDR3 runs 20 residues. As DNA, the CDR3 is TGTGCCAGCAGTTACTCGTTAGGGAAGCGGGGGAGCTCTGGGGCCAACGTCCTGACTTTC. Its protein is CASSYSLGKRGSSGANVLTF.